Each of the 3 T cell receptor beta chains below was sequenced from the same sample in a study of CD8+ T cells in alopecia areata. Following extraction, RNA underwent reverse transcription to cDNA, which served as the sequencing template. Clones were read by immunoSEQ multiplex PCR, and TCRdb kept only the in-frame ones, dropping some. The sample yields about 180,000 clones, 67% seen once. Sequences were derived from CD8+ T cells sorted from blood, sampled at week 0. The receptors here all came from a human donor with alopecia areata.

The V gene is TRBV6-6, the J gene TRBJ2-7; D may be TRBD2 (5 bases). CDR3 length: 11 residues. V was cut by 6 bases and J by 3 bases, with 6 bases left in between. In germline, CDR1 is MNHNY, CDR2 SVGAGI (reference sequence). The CDR3 bases are TGTGCCAGCAGCCGGGACTACGAGCAGTACTTC. This translates into CASSRDYEQYF.

The rearrangement links TRBV7-8 to TRBJ2-2; no definite D call. CDR1 is SGHVS, CDR2 FQNEAQ, per germline. This CDR3 contains 15 residues. Trimming took 1 base from V and 3 from J, leaving 9 bases between them. The CDR3 reads CASSLVPTYTGELFF. In DNA, the CDR3 is TGTGCCAGCAGCTTAGTTCCCACCTACACCGGGGAGCTGTTTTTT.

The sample holds one count of this clone. This chain links TRBV9 with TRBJ2-7; tentatively, D is TRBD1 or TRBD2 (6 bases each). The CDR3 has 16 amino acids. The germline CDR1 and CDR2 sequences are SGDLS and YYNGEE. The V and J ends lost 8 bases and 2 bases respectively, with 23 bases between them. CDR3 in amino acids: CARGGMGDHPPYEQYF. CDR3 coding DNA: TGTGCCAGAGGGGGGATGGGGGATCACCCCCCCTACGAGCAGTACTTC.